The sequence of this T cell receptor (beta chain) was determined in a study of shared clonotypes between healthy human individuals. Study results and caveats: Relative to memory subsets, naive subsets generally showed larger estimated richness. Generation probability values for non-shared clonotypes were lower than those for clonotypes shared by all four donors.

V lost 3 bases and J lost 2, with 11 bases in between. This CDR3 is 14 amino acids long. CDR1 is MDHEN and CDR2 is SYDVKM in the germline V gene. In the study's own analysis: ImmunoSEQ junction-only sequences lacked quality scores, so their filtering differed. Libraries were prepared by immunoSEQ multiplex PCR; TCRdb keeps only in-frame clonotypes and omits some of them. The D gene and trimming were derived from the DNA, and the V and J assignments and clone size from that table. The sample lists about 580,000 clones, roughly 98% occurring once. Cells designated naive CD8 were CD45RO-negative and were positively selected for CCR7, with terminally differentiated effector memory CD45RA+ cells excluded. Remarks on this clone: What it binds is not known.

The chain recombines TRBV28 with TRBJ2-7; the D gene is possibly TRBD1 (5 bases). The sequenced material came from naive CD8+ T cells sorted from blood. This sequence was found in a man younger than 45 in good health. CDR3 nucleotides: TGTGCCAGCAGTTTCCGCGGACACCCCTACGAGCAGTACTTC. Its translation: CASSFRGHPYEQYF. The whole variable domain, remainder taken from reference TRBV28 and TRBJ2-7, is DVKVTQSSRYLVKRTGEKVFLECVQDMDHENMFWYRQDPGLGLRLIYFSYDVKMKEKGDIPEGYSVSREKKERFSLILESASTNQTSMYLCASSFRGHPYEQYFGPGTRLTVT.